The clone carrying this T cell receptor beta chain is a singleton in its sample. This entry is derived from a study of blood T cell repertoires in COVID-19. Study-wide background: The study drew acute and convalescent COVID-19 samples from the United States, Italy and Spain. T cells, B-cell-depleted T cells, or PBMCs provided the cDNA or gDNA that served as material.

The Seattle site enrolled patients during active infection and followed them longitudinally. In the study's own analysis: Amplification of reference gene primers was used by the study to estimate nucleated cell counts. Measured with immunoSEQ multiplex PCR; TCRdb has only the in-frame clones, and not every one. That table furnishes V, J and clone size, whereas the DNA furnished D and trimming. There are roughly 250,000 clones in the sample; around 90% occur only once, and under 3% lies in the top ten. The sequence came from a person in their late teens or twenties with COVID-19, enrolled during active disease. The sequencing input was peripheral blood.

Written as DNA, the CDR3 is TGTGCCACCTACCGGGGATCGAACACCAAGAAGGGCAGTTCACCCCTCCACTTT. Its translation: CATYRGSNTKKGSSPLHF. The genes are TRBV27 and TRBJ1-6; D not certain. The germline gives CDR1 MNHEY, CDR2 SMNVEV (reference sequence). This CDR3 comprises 18 residues. V dropped 10 bases and J dropped 9 bases, with 31 bases sitting between them.